A selection of T cell receptor beta chains follows, all from one sample in a study of cytotoxic CD8 clonotypes in ibrutinib-treated CLL. Assay used: immunoSEQ multiplex PCR; TCRdb lists only in-frame clones, some missing. The sample gives approximately 23,000 clones, about three quarters of which show up once; approximately 6.9% is in the top ten. Sequences were derived from PBMCs, sampled before ibrutinib treatment. The receptor set was obtained from a human donor with chronic lymphocytic leukemia. CDR3s include the opening cysteine and the closing phenylalanine or tryptophan. D genes are given only for firm matches. Size is omitted from some rows. Given values are once, few, many or a class for expanded clones.

CDR3 | DNA | J | size | D | V
CASSPAVAGLQETQYF | TGTGCCAGCAGTCCGGCGGTAGCGGGCCTCCAAGAGACCCAGTACTTC | TRBJ2-5 | - | TRBD2 | TRBV7-3
CASSFAGTNQPQHF | TGTGCCAGCAGTTTTGCAGGGACCAATCAGCCCCAGCATTTT | TRBJ1-5 | few | - | TRBV28
CAGAGNIGSPLHF | TGTGCCGGTGCAGGGAATATCGGATCACCCCTCCACTTT | TRBJ1-6 | few | - | TRBV30
CASSRGYTEAFF | TGTGCCAGCAGCCGGGGCTACACTGAAGCTTTCTTT | TRBJ1-1 | - | - | TRBV11-2
CASSLAGRERADTQYF | TGTGCCAGCAGCTTGGCAGGGAGGGAGCGGGCAGATACGCAGTATTTT | TRBJ2-3 | - | TRBD2 | TRBV11-2
CASSQDGVTGELFF | TGTGCCAGCAGCCAGGACGGCGTTACGGGGGAGCTGTTTTTT | TRBJ2-2 | - | - | TRBV7-9
CASSKMHSGTSGRGGQTYNEQFF | TGTGCCAGCAGCAAAATGCATTCCGGGACTAGCGGGAGAGGGGGGCAGACCTACAATGAGCAGTTCTTC | TRBJ2-1 | - | - | TRBV21-1
CASSAGHITGELFF | TGTGCCAGCAGTGCGGGACACATCACCGGGGAGCTGTTTTTT | TRBJ2-2 | - | - | TRBV6-5
CASSTDRASYEQYF | TGTGCCAGCAGCACCGACAGAGCGTCCTACGAGCAGTACTTC | TRBJ2-7 | - | - | TRBV5-8
CASSPPTGFQYTEAFF | TGTGCCAGCTCACCTCCAACAGGGTTTCAGTACACTGAAGCTTTCTTT | TRBJ1-1 | few | - | TRBV18
CASSPGGPMFGYGYTF | TGTGCCAGCAGCCCTGGGGGCCCTATGTTTGGGTATGGCTACACCTTC | TRBJ1-2 | - | - | TRBV9
CASSPTGGGNQPQHF | TGTGCCAGCTCACCCACAGGGGGGGGCAATCAGCCCCAGCATTTT | TRBJ1-5 | - | TRBD1 | TRBV18
CASSFATNSRDTQYF | TGTGCCAGCAGTTTCGCCACAAATTCACGGGATACGCAGTATTTT | TRBJ2-3 | - | - | TRBV27
CASSIGGTNNEQFF | TGTGCCAGTAGTATCGGGGGAACTAACAATGAGCAGTTCTTC | TRBJ2-1 | - | - | TRBV19
CASSWVAGGHYEQYF | TGTGCCAGCAGTTGGGTTGCGGGAGGCCACTACGAGCAGTACTTC | TRBJ2-7 | - | TRBD2 | TRBV6-5
CASEPDIWTEAFF | TGTGCCAGCGAACCTGACATCTGGACTGAAGCTTTCTTT | TRBJ1-1 | - | - | TRBV6-1
CASGGQGGEKLFF | TGTGCCAGCGGAGGGCAGGGTGGTGAAAAACTGTTTTTT | TRBJ1-4 | - | - | TRBV18
CASSRRGLNTEAFF | TGTGCCAGCAGCCGGCGGGGGTTGAACACTGAAGCTTTCTTT | TRBJ1-1 | - | - | TRBV11-1
CASSQTRGHEQYF | TGTGCCAGCAGCCAAACTCGGGGCCACGAGCAGTACTTC | TRBJ2-7 | - | - | TRBV14
CASAIRTDTQYF | TGTGCCAGCGCTATAAGGACAGATACGCAGTATTTT | TRBJ2-3 | - | - | TRBV2
CASSPLQTGGTEAFF | TGTGCCAGTAGTCCTCTCCAGACAGGGGGAACTGAAGCTTTCTTT | TRBJ1-1 | - | TRBD1 | TRBV19
CASSRRGGYTF | TGTGCCAGCAGCCGAAGGGGTGGCTACACCTTC | TRBJ1-2 | - | - | TRBV11-2
CSVKVHTTDTQYF | TGCAGCGTAAAAGTCCACACCACAGATACGCAGTATTTT | TRBJ2-3 | - | - | TRBV29-1
CASSPQRGPGGYTF | TGTGCCAGCAGTCCCCAACGGGGGCCTGGTGGCTACACCTTC | TRBJ1-2 | - | - | TRBV27
CASSLGRTNEKLFF | TGTGCCAGCAGTTTAGGGCGGACTAATGAAAAACTGTTTTTT | TRBJ1-4 | - | - | TRBV28
CATKGGDPPGEQFF | TGTGCCACCAAGGGCGGGGACCCCCCGGGTGAGCAGTTCTTC | TRBJ2-1 | - | - | TRBV6-1
CASSLEVPAMNTEAFF | TGTGCCAGCAGCTTAGAAGTCCCAGCCATGAACACTGAAGCTTTCTTT | TRBJ1-1 | - | - | TRBV11-2
CASSLGQGGQPQHF | TGTGCCAGCAGCCTCGGACAGGGGGGTCAGCCCCAGCATTTT | TRBJ1-5 | - | TRBD1 | TRBV7-9
CASSRDKPPYEQYF | TGTGCCAGCAGCCGGGACAAGCCCCCCTACGAGCAGTACTTC | TRBJ2-7 | few | - | TRBV7-2
CASRRDRDNQPQHF | TGTGCCAGCAGGAGGGACAGAGACAATCAGCCCCAGCATTTT | TRBJ1-5 | few | TRBD1 | TRBV27
CSVYNLGTGTDTQYF | TGCAGCGTTTATAATTTAGGGACAGGGACAGATACGCAGTATTTT | TRBJ2-3 | - | TRBD1 | TRBV29-1
CASSRQLYSGNTIYF | TGTGCCAGCAGCCGACAGTTATACTCTGGAAACACCATATATTTT | TRBJ1-3 | - | - | TRBV7-2
CASSTQDTQYF | TGTGCCAGTAGTACACAAGATACGCAGTATTTT | TRBJ2-3 | - | - | TRBV19
CASSPPERRNEQYF | TGTGCCAGCTCACCACCGGAAAGGAGGAACGAGCAGTACTTC | TRBJ2-7 | once | - | TRBV18
CASRDSSNQPQHF | TGTGCCAGCAGGGACAGTAGCAATCAGCCCCAGCATTTT | TRBJ1-5 | few | - | TRBV28
CASSQDGDGPEAFF | TGTGCCAGCAGCCAAGATGGGGACGGCCCTGAAGCTTTCTTT | TRBJ1-1 | few | - | TRBV4-2
CASSPGTGGDGYTF | TGTGCCAGCAGCCCAGGGACAGGGGGCGACGGCTACACCTTC | TRBJ1-2 | - | TRBD1 | TRBV11-2